This T cell receptor beta chain was profiled in a study of immune heterogeneity within non-small cell lung tumors. Multiplex PCR amplified TCR beta CDR3 with 32 V and 13 J primers. MiXCR, run by TCRdb on the multiplex PCR reads, gives a single entry per CDR3 protein. The table has about 22,000 distinct CDR3 sequences, 25% to 30% seen once. Trimming stripped 5 bases from V and 7 bases from J, with 19 bases between. Germline CDR1 is SNHLY and CDR2 is FYNNEI. The CDR3 sequence is 15 residues long. Bulk tumor genomic DNA served as template, at roughly 600 ng per sample. Surgeons took several biopsies per primary tumor, spaced far apart, during surgery. The study cohort was described as untreated, and its members had newly diagnosed non-small cell lung cancer. They went on to have curative surgery.

The chain has TRBV2 and TRBJ2-3; tentatively, D is TRBD1 (6 bases). The TCR comes from a man aged 35 to 55 with non-small cell lung cancer. The sample taken for sequencing was lung tumor tissue. CDR3 loop: CASSSDRRQWHTQYF. As DNA, the CDR3 is TGTGCCAGCAGTTCCGACAGGAGGCAGTGGCATACGCAGTATTTT.